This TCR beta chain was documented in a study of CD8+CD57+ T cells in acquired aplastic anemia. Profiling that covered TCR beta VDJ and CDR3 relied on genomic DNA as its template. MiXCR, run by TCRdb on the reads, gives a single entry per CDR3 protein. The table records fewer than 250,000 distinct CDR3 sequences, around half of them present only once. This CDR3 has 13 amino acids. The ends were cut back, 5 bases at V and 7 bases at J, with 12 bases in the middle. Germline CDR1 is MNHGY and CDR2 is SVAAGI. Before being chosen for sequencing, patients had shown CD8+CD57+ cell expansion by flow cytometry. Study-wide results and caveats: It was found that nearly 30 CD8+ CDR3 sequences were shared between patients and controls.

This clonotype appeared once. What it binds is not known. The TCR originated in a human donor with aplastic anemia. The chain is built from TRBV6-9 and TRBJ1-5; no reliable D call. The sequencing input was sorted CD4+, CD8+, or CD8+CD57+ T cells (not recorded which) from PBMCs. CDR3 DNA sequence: TGTGCCAGCAGTCGTCCGAACTCCCAGCCCCAGCATTTT. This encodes CASSRPNSQPQHF.